One sample yielded the 8 T cell receptor beta chains listed below, sequenced in a study of patients and donors after allogeneic stem cell transplantation. MiXCR was run by TCRdb on the RT-PCR reads, yielding one entry per CDR3 protein. The profile shows under 200,000 distinct CDR3 sequences, 30% of them singletons. The sequenced sample was blood, either unsorted or a sorted T cell fraction (not recorded which). All receptors come from a human donor who was either an allogeneic HSCT recipient or a stem cell or donor lymphocyte infusion donor (not recorded which). It is not recorded whose cells these are; they may come from a transplant donor.

V usage is TRBV7-9 and J usage is TRBJ1-1, with 7 bases aligning to TRBD1. V lost 4 bases to trimming and J lost 7 bases; unmatched junction nucleotides: 9. The CDR3 sequence is 14 residues long. The germline V gene encodes CDR1 SEHNR and CDR2 FQNEAQ (reference sequence). CDR3 residues: CASSSMRGHDEAFF. DNA of the CDR3: TGTGCCAGCAGCTCCATGAGGGGGCACGATGAAGCTTTCTTT.

This clonotype has more than one count but fewer than ten. This chain links TRBV9 with TRBJ2-2, with a weak D call TRBD2 (6 bases). Germline V CDR1 and CDR2: SGDLS, YYNGEE. The CDR3 contains 16 residues. The V gene lost 0 bases and the J gene lost 2 bases, with 11 bases spanning the gap. CDR3 loop: CASSVDGGSNTGELFF. The CDR3 DNA sequence: TGTGCCAGCAGCGTAGATGGGGGGTCTAACACCGGGGAGCTGTTTTTT.

This clonotype appeared once. The chain combines TRBV6-5 with TRBJ2-3; 8 positions agree with TRBD2. This CDR3 is built from 15 residues. The ends lost 6 bases at V and 2 bases at J; junction bases unmatched: 7. Germline V CDR1 and CDR2: MNHEY, SVGAGI. In nucleotides, the CDR3 is TGTGCCAGCAGCACCGGGACTAGTAACACAGATACGCAGTATTTT. Protein sequence: CASSTGTSNTDTQYF.

CDR3 DNA: TGCAGCGTTTATGGAGGGAGCCGCGAGCAGTTCTTC. As protein: CSVYGGSREQFF. The chain has TRBV29-1 and TRBJ2-1, with TRBD2 as a possible D gene (6 bases). V was clipped by 5 bases and J by 10 bases, with 15 bases between them. The CDR3 sequence is 12 residues long. Germline values: CDR1 SQVTM, CDR2 ANQGSEA.

The V and J genes are TRBV10-1 and TRBJ2-7; 9 bases agree with TRBD1. The V segment lost 3 bases and the J segment 1 base; nucleotides outside the gene matches: 1. The germline CDR1 and CDR2 sequences are WNHNN and SYGVQD (reference sequence). The length of the CDR3 is 14 residues. The CDR3 DNA is TGCGCCAGCAGTGACGGGACAGGGTCCTACGAGCAGTACTTC. It specifies CASSDGTGSYEQYF.

This clonotype came up a few times. The V and J genes are TRBV5-1 and TRBJ2-5, with TRBD2 matching 8 bases. The CDR3 runs 18 residues. V was clipped by 4 bases and J by 3 bases; unmatched bases: 17. Germline V gives CDR1 SGHRS, CDR2 YFSETQ. The CDR3 nucleotides read TGCGCCAGCAGCCCCTCTCTATCGGGACTAGGAGCCGAAGAGACCCAGTACTTC. Translated: CASSPSLSGLGAEETQYF.

This clonotype was seen more than once but under ten times. The chain has TRBV7-9 and TRBJ2-3; D unresolved. The CDR3 spans 12 residues. V shed 5 bases and J shed 5 bases, with 8 bases lying between them. Germline CDR1 and CDR2: SEHNR and FQNEAQ (reference sequence). The CDR3 DNA reads TGTGCCAGCAGCCCCTGGGTAGATACGCAGTATTTT. Translated, it gives CASSPWVDTQYF.

Ten or more counts support this clonotype. V usage is TRBV13 and J usage is TRBJ1-2; TRBD1 is a possible D gene (5 bases). This CDR3 is 14 amino acids long. Germline CDR1 and CDR2: PRHDT and FYEKMQ (reference sequence). V gave up 5 bases and J gave up 3 bases, with 13 bases separating them. DNA for the CDR3: TGTGCCAGCAGCAAGGGACGGAGGGACTATGGCTACACCTTC. Its protein product is CASSKGRRDYGYTF.